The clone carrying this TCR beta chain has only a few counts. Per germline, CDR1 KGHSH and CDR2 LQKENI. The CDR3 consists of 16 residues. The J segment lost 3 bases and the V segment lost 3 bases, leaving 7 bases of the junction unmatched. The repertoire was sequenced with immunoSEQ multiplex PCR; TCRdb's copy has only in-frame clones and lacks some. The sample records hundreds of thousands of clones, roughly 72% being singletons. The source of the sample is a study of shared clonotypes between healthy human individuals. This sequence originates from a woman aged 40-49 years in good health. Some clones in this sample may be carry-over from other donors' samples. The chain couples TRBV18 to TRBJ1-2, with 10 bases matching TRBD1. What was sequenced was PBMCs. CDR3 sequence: CASSPRGTGDDYGYTF. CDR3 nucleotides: TGTGCCAGCTCACCCCGCGGGACAGGGGACGACTATGGCTACACCTTC.